This T cell receptor beta chain derives from a study of T cells expressing NK-cell markers. CDR1 is SGHNT and CDR2 is YYREEE in the germline V gene (reference sequence). The CDR3 sequence is 15 residues long. No DNA is given; TCRdb re-called the 5' RACE reads and lists each CDR3 protein once. The clone table shows about 260,000 distinct CDR3 sequences, with the ten largest holding roughly 0.4%. The chain couples TRBV5-4 to TRBJ2-1; TCRdb selects TRBD2, and the lack of DNA leaves this call unchecked. Sequencing was done on a sample of blood T cells: a sorted CD56 or NKG2C T cell subset, CD4+ or CD8+ T cells, or bulk PBMC T cells (not recorded which). This sequence originates from a man in his late teens or twenties in good health. The CDR3 spells CASSVPGVAGNEQFF.